A single sample is the source of the 5 T cell receptor beta chains below, sequenced in a study of beta chain features in type 1 diabetes. The study's findings and limits: Among all four CD4+ subsets, Type 1 diabetes patients had TCRB CDR3s that were moderately but significantly shorter.

The isolated RNA, all of it, was reverse transcribed, so expressed TCRB transcripts were what got sequenced. The assay was immunoSEQ multiplex PCR, and TCRdb's table has in-frame clones only and misses some. The data hold 600,000 to 700,000 clones, with about an eighth observed a single time. What these receptors recognize is not known. The sequenced material came from naive CD4+ T cells from blood. These TCRs come from a man younger than 40 with type 1 diabetes.

This sequence joins TRBV19 and TRBJ2-7, with D unclear. CDR3 size: 15 residues. V was clipped by 3 bases and J by 1 base, with 13 bases between them. Germline CDR1 LNHDA, CDR2 SQIVND (reference sequence). CDR3 DNA: TGTGCCAGTAGTATCAGATATGGGGAATCCTACGAGCAGTACTTC. This translates into CASSIRYGESYEQYF.

This clone has a handful of counts. The CDR3, as DNA: TGTGCCAGCAGCTTAGACGGACAGGGGTCCCCCGGGGAGCTGTTTTTT. As protein: CASSLDGQGSPGELFF. V and J are TRBV11-3 and TRBJ2-2; 9 nucleotides match TRBD1. The CDR3 has 16 residues. Germline CDR1 and CDR2: SGHNT and YENEEA. The J segment lost 6 bases and the V segment lost 0 bases, leaving 5 bases of the junction unmatched.

The gene calls are TRBV7-2 and TRBJ1-5, with D uncertain. The germline gives CDR1 SGHTA, CDR2 FQGNSA. V gave up 1 base and J gave up 4 bases, with 14 bases separating them. This CDR3 region has 16 residues. The CDR3 sequence is CASSLVNTNLNQPQHF. In nucleotides, the CDR3 is TGTGCCAGCAGCTTAGTCAATACCAACCTAAATCAGCCCCAGCATTTT.

The chain is built from TRBV4-1 and TRBJ2-1, with 12 nucleotides matching TRBD2. Germline V gene lookup returns CDR1 MGHRA and CDR2 YSYEKL. The CDR3 consists of 17 residues. J gave up 6 bases and V 2 bases, and 8 bases lay outside the gene matches. The CDR3 protein is CASSQRSSGGAGNEQFF. Here the CDR3 DNA reads TGCGCCAGCAGCCAAAGGTCTAGCGGGGGGGCCGGCAATGAGCAGTTCTTC.

The gene calls are TRBV5-6 and TRBJ2-5; tentatively, D is TRBD1 (7 bases). CDR3 length: 14 amino acids. The germline V gene encodes CDR1 SGHDT and CDR2 YYEEEE. V lost 4 bases and J 5 bases, leaving 15 bases between the germline ends. The chain's CDR3 is CASSPGGPGETQYF. CDR3 nucleotides: TGTGCCAGCAGCCCAGGGGGGCCTGGGGAGACCCAGTACTTC.